Described below is a single T cell receptor beta chain sequence and its context. One Seattle source followed patients from active infection through their disease course. The data are from a study of blood T cell repertoires in COVID-19. Study in general: The United States, Italy and Spain provided the acute and convalescent COVID-19 samples.

Authors' processing steps: Scientists estimated how many nucleated cells there were by amplifying reference gene primers. TCRdb keeps only in-frame clones here, not all; method: immunoSEQ multiplex PCR. D and trimming come from the DNA, and the V and J calls and clone size come from that table. The sample includes 150,000 to 200,000 clones, around 76% of them seen just once. Germline CDR1 and CDR2: MDHEN and SYDVKM. Trimming stripped 2 bases from V and 1 base from J, with 8 bases between. The CDR3 has 14 amino acids. The clonotype originates from a woman aged 55-70 years with COVID-19, enrolled during active disease. The chain couples TRBV28 to TRBJ1-1; D unclear. The sample consisted of peripheral blood. CDR3: CASSLLARNTEAFF. The DNA of the CDR3 is TGTGCCAGCAGTTTACTCGCCAGGAACACTGAAGCTTTCTTT.